This T cell receptor beta chain was found in a study of persistence of HIV-infected CD4 T cells (dated by TCRdb to about 2020). Background on the whole study: The study isolated CMV- and HIV-1 Gag-responding CD4+ T cells from ART-treated individuals to examine antigen-driven clonal expansion of HIV-1-infected cells. The median time the participants had spent on suppressive ART was 7 to 9 years. Peripheral blood samples of up to about 200 mL were collected at multiple time points, except for a couple of participants, who underwent leukapheresis at a single time point. Proviral sequencing was used to assess clonality among infected cells, whereas TCRbeta sequencing gauged the clonality of all cells within each sorted population. For the TCR cluster analysis across participants, about 8 participants were included for CMV and about seven participants for Gag.

There are a few counts of this clone. Its cognate antigen has yet to be identified. No base qualities exist here, and no much larger clone lies one base off it. The immunoSEQ hsTCRB assay version 4, run in survey mode, was used to sequence TCRbeta repertoires from genomic DNA. Genomic DNA was diluted to roughly 10 ng/uL, and up to roughly 1 ug per sample was used for TCRbeta sequencing. Per the authors' processing: ImmunoSeq Analyzer 3.0 was used for analysis of TCRbeta data, and diversity was computed on productive nucleotide rearrangements. The improved Chao index was used to estimate lower-bound TCR diversity, and the Gini coefficient was used to estimate clonality using the Immunarch R package. When different nucleotide rearrangements encoded the same CDR3beta amino acid sequence, each rearrangement was treated as a distinct clonotype. Differential abundance analysis found TCRbeta sequences that were significantly enriched in antigen-responding cells compared with anti-CD3/anti-CD28-activated cells. GLIPH2 clustered TCRs by predicted peptide-MHC specificity, both within individual participants and across merged participant data sets. TCRdb carries this immuneACCESS record with in-frame sequences only. Its versions omit some clonotypes, under half of them owing to an unresolved V gene in the studies checked, with the rest unexplained. The V and J calls and clone size were taken over from that table, and D and trimming were inferred from the DNA. For this sample there are approximately 35,000 clones; 82% appear just once. The top ten hold almost 1% of the sample.

The germline V gene yields MRHNA for CDR1 and SNTAGT for CDR2. The V and J ends are trimmed by 6 bases and 6 bases, leaving 8 bases between them. From the cysteine through the phenylalanine, the CDR3 covers 12 amino acids. Of the read, only the CDR3 DNA is kept; its 36 bases are in frame from base 1. Study-level results and caveats: Only a small number of individuals took part in the study, and the range of antigens tested was limited. Significantly lower TCRbeta richness was observed in CMV- and Gag-responding cells than in anti-CD3/anti-CD28-responding cells, and higher oligoclonality was observed in CMV-responding cells than in CD3/CD28-stimulated and Gag-responding cells. Within the same sorted populations, how oligoclonal the TCRs were correlated with how oligoclonal the proviruses were. Restriction of bulk TCR analyses to the rare CMV-responding cells that actually carried HIV-1 proviruses was not possible. Antigen-responding cells were enriched for degenerate expanded CDR3beta sequences, which suggests convergent selection of CD4+ responses to CMV and Gag.

The treatment or condition label for this specimen denotes: suppressive antiretroviral therapy. Cells were stimulated with a pool of overlapping HIV-1 Gag 15-mer peptides at approximately 0.98 ug per peptide per mL. Memory populations depleted of antigen-responding cells were obtained by sorting nonresponding CD40L-negative CD69-negative CD45RO-high memory CD4+ T cells. HIV-1-infected adults in whom suppressive ART had been started during chronic infection were enrolled as participants. Participants had undetectable plasma HIV-1 RNA below 50 copies/mL for at least 4 years. To be included, a participant needed positive CMV serology and a CD4+ T cell count above 400 cells/uL. Before stimulation, PBMCs were isolated using density centrifugation and depleted of CD8+ T cells. Stimulation of CD8-depleted PBMCs was carried out for around 19 hours with anti-CD28/CD49d costimulation, CD40-blocking antibody and enfuvirtide, to prevent new infections. Cell sorting was done on a Beckman Coulter MoFlo Legacy or XDP sorter, and dead cells were excluded with propidium iodide. The QIAamp DNA Mini Kit was used for genomic DNA extraction from samples above one million cells, and the Quick-DNA Microprep Kit was used otherwise.

This chain is built from TRBV6-4 and TRBJ2-2; the D gene is unclear. The source of this sequence is an adult with HIV. The donor label of this sample is uncertain. The source was cultured CD4+ T cells from PBMCs, collected from a patient who received antiretroviral therapy. Explained via the paper, the cell subset or site label denotes: CD40L-CD69- CD45RO-high memory CD4 T cells not responding to Gag peptides. The DNA sequence follows: TGTGCCAGCAGGCCAGACGCCGGGGAGCTGTTTTTT. This codes for CASRPDAGELFF.